These T cell receptor beta chains were read from a single sample in a study of beta chain features in type 1 diabetes. Generated by immunoSEQ multiplex PCR, the TCRdb table keeps only in-frame clones and is missing some. The data hold around 300,000 clones, with about 11% observed a single time. The sequencing input was naive CD4+ T cells from blood. These receptors came from a woman in her thirties in good health. Each CDR3 is given with its conserved first and last residue. Fields, in order: clone size, V gene, D gene, J gene, CDR3 protein, CDR3 DNA. D genes are given only for firm matches. Rows may omit the clone size; those that give it use once, few, many or a size class.

size: NA
V: TRBV27
D: TRBD2
J: TRBJ2-1
CDR3: CASSPPGLPQYNEQFF
DNA: TGTGCCAGCAGTCCCCCGGGACTACCCCAATACAATGAGCAGTTCTTC

size: NA
V: TRBV4-3
D: TRBD1
J: TRBJ2-5
CDR3: CASSQGQGAGETQYF
DNA: TGCGCCAGCAGCCAAGGGCAGGGGGCGGGAGAGACCCAGTACTTC

size: NA
V: TRBV11-2
D: TRBD2
J: TRBJ2-2
CDR3: CASSLGAGVGSGELFF
DNA: TGTGCCAGCAGCTTAGGGGCGGGAGTAGGATCCGGGGAGCTGTTTTTT

size: many
V: TRBV23-1
D: NA
J: TRBJ2-3
CDR3: CATLLRGAGRGTDTQYF
DNA: TGCGCCACACTTCTTCGCGGGGCAGGGCGGGGCACAGATACGCAGTATTTT

size: few
V: TRBV27
D: NA
J: TRBJ1-1
CDR3: CASSSIFSLNTEAFF
DNA: TGTGCCAGCAGTTCCATCTTTAGCCTGAACACTGAAGCTTTCTTT

size: few
V: TRBV7-2
D: NA
J: TRBJ1-3
CDR3: CASSLTGSGNTIYF
DNA: TGTGCCAGCAGCTTAACCGGCTCTGGAAACACCATATATTTT

size: few
V: TRBV29-1
D: TRBD1
J: TRBJ2-7
CDR3: CSVRRTGGSYEQYF
DNA: TGCAGCGTCAGGAGGACAGGGGGCTCCTACGAGCAGTACTTC

size: NA
V: TRBV7-2
D: NA
J: TRBJ1-4
CDR3: CASGQGQIEKLFF
DNA: TGTGCCAGCGGGCAGGGACAAATCGAAAAACTGTTTTTT

size: few
V: TRBV29-1
D: TRBD2
J: TRBJ2-3
CDR3: CSVNSGSLTDTQYF
DNA: TGCAGCGTTAACAGCGGGAGCCTCACAGATACGCAGTATTTT

size: NA
V: TRBV11-2
D: NA
J: TRBJ2-7
CDR3: CASSARSEQYF
DNA: TGTGCCAGCAGCGCCCGGAGCGAGCAGTACTTC

size: few
V: TRBV6-5
D: TRBD1
J: TRBJ1-1
CDR3: CASSWSTGDTEAFF
DNA: TGTGCCAGCAGTTGGTCGACAGGGGACACTGAAGCTTTCTTT

size: NA
V: TRBV7-2
D: TRBD2
J: TRBJ2-1
CDR3: CASSPTSGSISEQFF
DNA: TGTGCCAGCAGCCCGACTAGCGGGAGCATCAGTGAGCAGTTCTTC

size: few
V: TRBV18
D: TRBD1
J: TRBJ2-5
CDR3: CASSPGTGQETQYF
DNA: TGTGCCAGCTCACCCGGGACAGGCCAAGAGACCCAGTACTTC

size: NA
V: TRBV10-3
D: NA
J: TRBJ2-2
CDR3: CAISSPGQSNTGELFF
DNA: TGTGCCATCAGCTCTCCGGGACAATCGAACACCGGGGAGCTGTTTTTT

size: NA
V: TRBV28
D: TRBD2
J: TRBJ2-1
CDR3: CASSTPAGGPNEQFF
DNA: TGTGCCAGCAGTACCCCTGCGGGAGGGCCGAATGAGCAGTTCTTC

size: many
V: TRBV7-9
D: NA
J: TRBJ2-1
CDR3: CASSRLSEQFF
DNA: TGTGCCAGCAGCCGACTAAGTGAGCAGTTCTTC

size: few
V: TRBV7-9
D: TRBD2
J: TRBJ2-3
CDR3: CASSLSAGGPSDTQYF
DNA: TGTGCCAGCAGCTTATCGGCGGGAGGGCCCTCCGATACGCAGTATTTT

size: NA
V: TRBV18
D: TRBD2
J: TRBJ2-1
CDR3: CASSYSGTSGLYEQFF
DNA: TGTGCCAGCTCCTATTCCGGGACTAGCGGTTTGTATGAGCAGTTCTTC

size: NA
V: TRBV11-2
D: TRBD2
J: TRBJ2-1
CDR3: CASSSGTSGRVNEQFF
DNA: TGTGCCAGCAGCTCCGGGACTAGCGGGAGAGTGAATGAGCAGTTCTTC

size: NA
V: TRBV30
D: NA
J: TRBJ2-3
CDR3: CAWSPFTDTQYF
DNA: TGTGCCTGGAGTCCATTTACAGATACGCAGTATTTT

size: NA
V: TRBV28
D: NA
J: TRBJ1-1
CDR3: CASREQENTEAFF
DNA: TGTGCCAGCAGGGAACAGGAGAACACTGAAGCTTTCTTT

size: few
V: TRBV18
D: NA
J: TRBJ2-1
CDR3: CASSSNRVYEQFF
DNA: TGTGCCAGCTCATCTAACAGGGTTTATGAGCAGTTCTTC

size: few
V: TRBV21-1
D: NA
J: TRBJ2-1
CDR3: CASSKAGLGLDFNEQFF
DNA: TGTGCCAGCAGCAAAGCCGGGCTCGGACTAGACTTCAATGAGCAGTTCTTC